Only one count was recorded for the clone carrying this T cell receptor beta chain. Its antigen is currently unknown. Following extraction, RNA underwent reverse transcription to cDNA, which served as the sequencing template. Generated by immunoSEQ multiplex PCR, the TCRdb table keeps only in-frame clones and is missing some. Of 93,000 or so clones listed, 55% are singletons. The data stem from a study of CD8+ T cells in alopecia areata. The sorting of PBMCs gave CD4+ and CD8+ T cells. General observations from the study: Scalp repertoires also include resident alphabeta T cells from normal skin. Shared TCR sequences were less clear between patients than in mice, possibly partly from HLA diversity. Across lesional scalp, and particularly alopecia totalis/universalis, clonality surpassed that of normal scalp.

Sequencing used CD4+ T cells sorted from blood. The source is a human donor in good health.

CDR3 bases: TGTGCCTGGAGTCCGGGCCTTAGCAATCAGCCCCAGCATTTT. Amino acid sequence: CAWSPGLSNQPQHF. The chain has TRBV30 and TRBJ1-5, with unresolved D. Germline V gene data show CDR1 as GTSNPN and CDR2 as SVGIG (reference sequence). CDR3 length: 14 amino acids. Trimming cost V 2 bases and J 0 bases, with 8 bases left between them.